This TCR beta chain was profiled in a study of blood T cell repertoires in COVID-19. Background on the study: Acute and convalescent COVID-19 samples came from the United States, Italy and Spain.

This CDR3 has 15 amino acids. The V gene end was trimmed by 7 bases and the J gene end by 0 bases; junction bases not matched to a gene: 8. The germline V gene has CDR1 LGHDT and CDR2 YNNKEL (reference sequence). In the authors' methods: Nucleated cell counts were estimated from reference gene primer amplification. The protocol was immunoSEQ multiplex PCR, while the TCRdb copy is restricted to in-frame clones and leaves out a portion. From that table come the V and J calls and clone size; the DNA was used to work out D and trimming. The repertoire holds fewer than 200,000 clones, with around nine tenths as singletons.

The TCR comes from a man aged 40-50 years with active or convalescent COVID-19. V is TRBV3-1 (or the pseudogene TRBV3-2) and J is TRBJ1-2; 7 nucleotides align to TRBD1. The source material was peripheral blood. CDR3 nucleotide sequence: TGTGCCAGCACCTCCAGGGGGGCGACTAACTATGGCTACACCTTC. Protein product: CASTSRGATNYGYTF.